A selection of T cell receptor beta chains follows, all from one sample in a study of CXCR3-negative and CXCR3-positive naive CD8 T cells. For each CDR3 protein, TCRdb gives one entry from its re-call of the 5' RACE reads, without DNA. This sample lists 40,000 to 50,000 distinct CDR3 sequences; its ten largest clones have over 2%. Sample: naive CXCR3- CD8+ T cells from blood. The source of these receptors is a human donor in good health. Some clones in this sample may be carry-over from other donors' samples. Both conserved end residues are part of each CDR3. Fields, in order: V gene, J gene, CDR3 protein.

TRBV7-2,TRBJ2-1,CASSPGLAGVLNEQFF
TRBV28,TRBJ2-4,CASSLLAGQFDIQYF
TRBV4-3,TRBJ1-1,CASSQGNTEAFF
TRBV20-1,TRBJ2-1,CSARDGDRGEYNEQFF
TRBV29-1,TRBJ2-7,CSVGGGQSYEQYF
TRBV9,TRBJ2-1,CASSPSGVRANEQFF
TRBV28,TRBJ2-1,CASSFQTYNEQFF
TRBV30,TRBJ2-7,CAWSAEEPPAYEQYF
TRBV5-5,TRBJ2-7,CASRSGQGVIYEQYF
TRBV28,TRBJ2-7,CASRAMDGYEQYF
TRBV15,TRBJ1-6,CATSRVTGYNSPLHF
TRBV7-6,TRBJ1-5,CASSPLGGLEPQHF
TRBV28,TRBJ2-3,CASSLVRTSLYTQYF
TRBV20-1,TRBJ2-7,CSASPPRDSYEQYF
TRBV6-4,TRBJ2-1,CASSDDTLSYNEQFF
TRBV6-5,TRBJ1-5,CASSYLPAGAQPQHF
TRBV28,TRBJ2-2,CASSPGPTGELFF
TRBV3-1,TRBJ1-5,CASSRTGNQPQHF
TRBV11-2,TRBJ1-2,CASSNMRPTADGYTF
TRBV14,TRBJ1-3,CASSQGAGNTIYF
TRBV28,TRBJ2-7,CASSSRDDSNGNEQYF
TRBV15,TRBJ2-7,CATSTTGGYEQYF
TRBV20-1,TRBJ2-7,CSARSRTALMQYF
TRBV7-3,TRBJ2-1,CASSLLAGSSYNEQFF
TRBV28,TRBJ2-3,CASSFGHRPQDTQYF
TRBV29-1,TRBJ1-3,CSVEGNSGNTIYF